Following are 22 T cell receptor beta chains from one sample sequenced in a study of T cell clones after liver transplantation. TCRdb keeps only in-frame clones here, not all; method: immunoSEQ multiplex PCR. Of more than 75,000 clones listed, around four fifths are singletons. This specimen consisted of CD4+ T cells from blood, obtained 46 months after liver transplant. These TCRs come from a human patient who received a liver transplant. The T cells may partly be graft donor cells.

This chain joins TRBV6-5 and TRBJ2-4; 8 bases are shared with TRBD2. The CDR3 contains 14 residues. The germline CDR1 and CDR2 sequences are MNHEY and SVGAGI. Losses at the gene ends were 4 bases for V and 9 bases for J; bases not matched to a gene: 8. CDR3 region: CASSLLAGGFIQYF. The DNA of the CDR3 is TGTGCCAGCAGTTTATTGGCGGGAGGCTTCATTCAGTACTTC.

The V and J genes are TRBV6-5 and TRBJ1-5; unclear D gene. Germline V gives CDR1 MNHEY, CDR2 SVGAGI. V was cut by 5 bases and J by 0 bases, with 8 bases left in between. The CDR3 loop spans 14 amino acids. The DNA for the CDR3 is TGTGCCAGCAGTGCGGAGATTAGCAATCAGCCCCAGCATTTT. The encoded protein is CASSAEISNQPQHF.

V is TRBV28 and J is TRBJ2-6, with D unresolved. CDR1 is MDHEN, CDR2 SYDVKM, per germline. This CDR3 region has 15 residues. V lost 2 bases to trimming and J lost 0 bases, with 5 bases between them. The CDR3 reads CASSLATSGANVLTF. CDR3 coding DNA: TGTGCCAGCAGTTTAGCCACCTCTGGGGCCAACGTCCTGACTTTC.

This chain uses TRBV9 with TRBJ1-2, with D unresolved. The CDR3 has 13 residues. CDR1 is SGDLS and CDR2 is YYNGEE in the germline V gene. Trimming removed 0 bases from V and 8 bases from J, with 11 bases in between. CDR3 amino acids: CASSVAEAGGYTF. The CDR3 region has the DNA TGTGCCAGCAGCGTAGCAGAGGCGGGGGGCTACACCTTC.

The rearrangement uses TRBV4-2 and TRBJ2-5; 8 bases match TRBD1. The germline V gene encodes CDR1 LGHNA and CDR2 YNFKEQ. V gave up 1 base and J gave up 5 bases; unmatched junction bases: 6. CDR3 length: 15 amino acids. This chain's CDR3 is CASSQGQGMRETQYF. CDR3 sequence (DNA): TGTGCCAGCAGCCAAGGACAGGGGATGCGGGAGACCCAGTACTTC.

The rearrangement joins TRBV5-1 to TRBJ2-1; 8 positions agree with TRBD2. CDR3 size: 15 residues. Looked up from germline, CDR1 is SGHRS and CDR2 is YFSETQ. With V trimmed by 0 bases and J by 3 bases, 2 bases remained unmatched. The CDR3, as DNA: TGCGCCAGCAGCTTGGAGGGGACTAGCTACAATGAGCAGTTCTTC. This codes for CASSLEGTSYNEQFF. Filled out from reference TRBV5-1 and TRBJ2-1, the complete variable domain reads KAGVTQTPRYLIKTRGQQVTLSCSPISGHRSVSWYQQTPGQGLQFLFEYFSETQRNKGNFPGRFSGRQFSNSRSEMNVSTLELGDSALYLCASSLEGTSYNEQFFGPGTRLTVL.

The chain couples TRBV5-6 to TRBJ2-7; 11 nucleotides match TRBD2. V was clipped by 7 bases and J by 7 bases; unmatched bases: 7. Germline V gene data show CDR1 as SGHDT and CDR2 as YYEEEE. The CDR3 consists of 13 residues. The CDR3 is CASSTSGMGEQYF. The CDR3 nucleotides are TGTGCCAGCTCGACTAGCGGGATGGGGGAGCAGTACTTC.

This clone showed up just once. The chain carries TRBV5-1 and TRBJ2-4; weak D call: TRBD1 (5 bases). The CDR3 extends over 14 amino acids. Trimming removed 0 bases at V and 7 bases at J, with 11 bases between. The germline CDR1 and CDR2 sequences are SGHRS and YFSETQ. The CDR3 is CASSLDTGSNIQYF. CDR3 DNA sequence: TGCGCCAGCAGCTTGGACACAGGCTCCAACATTCAGTACTTC.

The rearrangement links TRBV5-1 to TRBJ1-5; D remains ambiguous. This CDR3 has 15 residues. Germline V gene sequence: CDR1 SGHRS, CDR2 YFSETQ. The V end was cut by 5 bases, the J end by 6 bases, with 18 bases between. CDR3 protein: CASREQPSDVQPQHF. The DNA for the CDR3 is TGCGCCAGCAGGGAACAGCCTTCGGACGTTCAGCCCCAGCATTTT.

The V and J genes are TRBV5-8 and TRBJ1-5; unclear D gene. The CDR3 sequence is 13 residues long. The germline V gene encodes CDR1 SGHTS and CDR2 YDEGEE. V dropped 0 bases and J dropped 3 bases, with 4 bases sitting between them. CDR3 nucleotide sequence: TGTGCCAGCAGCTTGGGAATCAATCAGCCCCAGCATTTT. Its protein is CASSLGINQPQHF.

V usage is TRBV28 and J usage is TRBJ2-7; D not resolved. The germline V gene encodes CDR1 MDHEN and CDR2 SYDVKM. This CDR3 spans 13 amino acids. V was trimmed by 5 bases and J by 7 bases, leaving 15 bases between them. CDR3 protein: CASSPLTLWEQYF. The CDR3 coding sequence is TGTGCCAGCAGTCCCTTAACACTGTGGGAGCAGTACTTC.

The chain combines TRBV6-5 with TRBJ2-5; D remains unclear. V was clipped by 0 bases and J by 2 bases, with 7 bases between them. CDR1 and CDR2 (germline): MNHEY, SVGAGI. The CDR3 extends over 14 amino acids. CDR3 sequence reads: CASSYSRRQETQYF. CDR3 in DNA: TGTGCCAGCAGTTACTCGAGGAGACAAGAGACCCAGTACTTC.

This chain uses TRBV5-1 with TRBJ2-3; TRBD1 is a possible D gene (6 bases). Germline V gives CDR1 SGHRS, CDR2 YFSETQ. CDR3 size: 17 residues. Trimming removed 4 bases at V and 1 base at J, with 19 bases between. DNA for the CDR3: TGCGCCAGCAGCCTGATTCGAGGGGGAGTAGGCACAGATACGCAGTATTTT. This sequence encodes CASSLIRGGVGTDTQYF.

This clone turned up a few times. This chain connects TRBV18 to TRBJ1-4; tentative D call: TRBD1 (6 bases). CDR3 length equals 15 residues. CDR1 KGHSH and CDR2 LQKENI come from the germline V gene. V lost 5 bases and J 6 bases, leaving 16 bases between the germline ends. The CDR3 sequence: CASSSIQGRDEKLFF. For the CDR3, the DNA is TGTGCCAGCTCATCCATACAGGGAAGGGATGAAAAACTGTTTTTT.

The chain has TRBV27 and TRBJ2-2; 16 bases map to TRBD2. This CDR3 is built from 17 residues. V dropped 2 bases and J dropped 8; count of bases not matched to a gene: 5. Germline CDR1 MNHEY, CDR2 SMNVEV (reference sequence). The CDR3 spells CASSLPPGLAGGGELFF. For the CDR3, the DNA is TGTGCCAGCAGTTTACCACCGGGACTAGCGGGAGGGGGGGAGCTGTTTTTT.

The chain employs TRBV6-5 and TRBJ2-3; 10 nucleotides align to TRBD1. J lost 5 bases, V lost 0 bases, and 2 bases had no gene match. Germline CDR1 MNHEY, CDR2 SVGAGI. The CDR3 is 15 amino acids. CDR3 sequence reads: CASSYSRTGGDTQYF. The CDR3 DNA is TGTGCCAGCAGTTACTCAAGGACAGGGGGAGATACGCAGTATTTT.

This rearrangement joins TRBV7-2 to TRBJ2-2; possibly TRBD1 or TRBD2 for D (5 bases each). The germline V gene has CDR1 SGHTA and CDR2 FQGNSA. The CDR3 spans 15 residues. Trimming stripped 5 bases from V and 0 bases from J, with 10 bases between. Here the CDR3 DNA reads TGTGCCAGCAGCCCGGGACCGGCGAACACCGGGGAGCTGTTTTTT. Protein: CASSPGPANTGELFF.

The rearrangement uses TRBV9 and TRBJ2-2, with D perhaps TRBD1 or TRBD2 (5 bases each). The ends were cut back, 1 base at V and 0 bases at J, with 13 bases in the middle. CDR1 is SGDLS, CDR2 YYNGEE, per germline. The CDR3 is 17 amino acids. In DNA, the CDR3 is TGTGCCAGCAGCGTACAAATGGGGCGGGCGAACACCGGGGAGCTGTTTTTT. Its translation: CASSVQMGRANTGELFF.

This clone showed up just a few times. The same CDR3 arises from other DNA sequences in this sample as well. The chain is built from TRBV2 and TRBJ2-3, with 9 bases matching TRBD1. The CDR3 consists of 15 residues. The V gene's germline CDR1 is SNHLY and CDR2 FYNNEI. V lost 6 bases, J lost 1 base, and 5 bases stayed unmatched. The CDR3 DNA reads TGTGCCAGCAGCCCAAGGACAGGGGGCACAGATACGCAGTATTTT. Amino acid sequence: CASSPRTGGTDTQYF.

This clone showed up just once. The chain combines TRBV11-1 with TRBJ2-3, with unresolved D. The CDR3 runs to 12 residues. Germline CDR1 and CDR2: SGHAT and FQDESV (reference sequence). V lost 2 bases to trimming and J lost 3 bases, with 3 bases between them. Here the CDR3 DNA reads TGTGCCAGCAGCTTAAGGACAGATACGCAGTATTTT. This translates into CASSLRTDTQYF.

This clone was detected once. The V and J genes are TRBV28 and TRBJ2-2; weak D call: TRBD1 (6 bases). The CDR3 length is 19 residues. The germline V and J ends were trimmed by 6 bases and 4 bases, with 27 bases remaining between them. Germline V gene sequence: CDR1 MDHEN, CDR2 SYDVKM. The CDR3 protein is CASSSTGTWEIQGTGELFF. The CDR3 region has the DNA TGTGCCAGCAGCTCGACCGGGACATGGGAAATTCAGGGCACCGGGGAGCTGTTTTTT.

V gene TRBV6-6 combines with J gene TRBJ2-3; D unclear. V was shortened by 8 bases and J by 2 bases, with 5 bases between the two germline ends. Germline V CDR1 and CDR2: MNHNY, SVGAGI (reference sequence). The CDR3 consists of 11 residues. The chain's CDR3 is CASGTTDTQYF. The CDR3 coding sequence is TGTGCCAGCGGAACCACAGATACGCAGTATTTT.